This entry describes one T cell receptor beta chain. Its antigen is unknown. The table came from immunoSEQ multiplex PCR; TCRdb's copy has only in-frame clones and leaves some out. In the table there are fewer than 130,000 clones, around 90% of which are singletons. The entry originates in a study of T cell responses to AZD1222 COVID-19 vaccine. As for the study in general: The analysis combined second doses at about 4 or about 12 weeks.

General observations from the study: Elevations in Spike-specific TCR breadth and depth followed administration of two AZD1222 doses. Clonal diversity was possibly underestimated, and the donors were mostly white British, with more females. Dominant CD4 TCR responses targeted spike regions 160-218 and 743-854.

Germline CDR1 KGHSH, CDR2 LQKENI. The CDR3 covers 15 residues. The J segment lost 7 bases and the V segment lost 5 bases, leaving 9 bases of the junction unmatched. This chain links TRBV18 with TRBJ1-2; 11 nucleotides line up with TRBD1. The sequence came from an adult in good health. Sample: peripheral blood, taken on day 0 of AZD1222 vaccination. CDR3 protein: CASSTDRGLPRGYTF. CDR3 coding DNA: TGTGCCAGCTCAACGGACAGGGGGCTTCCTCGTGGCTACACCTTC.